The next 29 T cell receptor beta chains were all read from a single sample in a study of T-cell reconstitution after alpha-beta-depleted transplantation in children. During its preparation, the TCRbeta library received unique molecular identifiers. TCRdb ran MiXCR on the PCR reads and lists one entry per CDR3 protein. The data show around 72,000 distinct CDR3 sequences, roughly 5% seen once. Source: PBMCs, mostly from graft donor cells, taken 180 days after TCRalphabeta/CD19-depleted stem cell transplant. The receptors originated from a boy under three years old who had a stem cell transplant for acute myeloid leukemia, so the T cells may come from the graft donor.

This clonotype was seen ten or more times. The chain links TRBV5-1 to TRBJ1-6, with D possibly TRBD1 on 5 matching bases. Trimming took off 1 base at V and 0 bases at J, with 11 bases between the two ends. This CDR3 contains 17 residues. In germline, CDR1 is SGHRS, CDR2 YFSETQ. This CDR3 is CASSLWQGSSYNSPLHF. CDR3 coding DNA: TGCGCCAGCAGCTTGTGGCAGGGAAGCTCCTATAATTCACCCCTCCACTTT.

This clonotype was seen many times. V is TRBV27 and J is TRBJ2-5; the D call may be TRBD1 or TRBD2 (7 bases each). The CDR3 has 14 residues. From germline, CDR1 is MNHEY and CDR2 SMNVEV (reference sequence). The V end lost 3 bases, the J end lost 4 bases, and 12 bases lay between the germline ends. The CDR3 DNA reads as TGTGCCAGCAGTTTTCAGGGGGGGGCAGAGACCCAGTACTTC. It encodes CASSFQGGAETQYF.

This clonotype has ten or more counts. This chain joins TRBV24-1 and TRBJ2-7; 9 nucleotides match TRBD1. The CDR3 consists of 14 residues. The ends lost 3 bases at V and 7 bases at J; junction bases unmatched: 6. Germline V gene lookup returns CDR1 KGHDR and CDR2 SFDVKD. CDR3 DNA: TGTGCCACCAGTGATCCGGACAGGGGAGATGAGCAGTACTTC. As protein: CATSDPDRGDEQYF.

The sample holds many counts of this clonotype. The genes are TRBV9 and TRBJ1-2; D not resolved. From germline, CDR1 is SGDLS and CDR2 YYNGEE. There are 12 residues in the CDR3. Between the trimmed V and J ends, which lost 1 base and 7 bases, there was a span of 8 bases. This chain's CDR3 is CASSVNRSGYTF. The CDR3 DNA reads as TGTGCCAGCAGCGTAAACAGATCTGGCTACACCTTC.

On this clonotype itself: A much more abundant neighbour one base away suggests this may be a read error. The rearrangement joins TRBV24-1 to TRBJ1-2; D unresolved. The germline gives CDR1 KGHDR, CDR2 SFDVKD. CDR3 size: 18 residues. The V end was cut by 3 bases, the J end by 3 bases, with 22 bases between. The CDR3 region has the DNA TGTGCCACCAGTGATCAATCGGCCGGCGCTCGGAGCTACTATGGCTACACCTTC. Amino acids: CATSDQSAGARSYYGYTF.

This clonotype was counted only a few times. Given a much more abundant clone one base away, this may be a read error. The chain combines TRBV7-6 with TRBJ2-2, with unresolved D. Germline CDR1 and CDR2: SGHVS and FNYEAQ. Trimming removed 1 base from V and 4 bases from J, with 7 bases in between. The CDR3 runs to 14 residues. The CDR3 sequence: CASSLVFITGELFF. CDR3 bases: TGTGCCAGCAGCTTAGTGTTTATCACCGGGGAGCTGTTTTTT.

The chain employs TRBV20-1 and TRBJ2-1; D is possibly TRBD2 (5 bases). Germline values: CDR1 DFQATT, CDR2 SNEGSKA (reference sequence). This CDR3 has 16 amino acids. Between the trimmed V and J ends, which lost 1 base and 0 bases, there was a span of 13 bases. The CDR3 nucleotides read TGCAGTGCTAGAGGCGTGCGGGTCCTCTCCTACAATGAGCAGTTCTTC. Translated: CSARGVRVLSYNEQFF.

This clonotype was observed many times. The chain has TRBV6-5 and TRBJ1-2; TRBD1 agrees at 10 bases. CDR3 length equals 14 residues. The V segment lost 5 bases and the J segment 6 bases; nucleotides outside the gene matches: 6. Germline assignment: CDR1 MNHEY and CDR2 SVGAGI. This chain's CDR3 is CASSRGQGVNGYTF. The CDR3 coding sequence is TGTGCCAGCAGTCGAGGACAGGGGGTTAATGGCTACACCTTC.

This clonotype was detected many times. V gene TRBV13 combines with J gene TRBJ2-3; D may be TRBD2 (6 bases). Between the trimmed V and J ends, which lost 2 bases and 3 bases, there was a span of 12 bases. Germline CDR1 reads PRHDT; CDR2 reads FYEKMQ (reference sequence). The CDR3 length is 15 residues. The CDR3 region is CASSLKEGWTDTQYF. CDR3 coding DNA: TGTGCCAGCAGCTTAAAGGAGGGTTGGACAGATACGCAGTATTTT. The full variable domain, with the rest looked up from reference TRBV13 and TRBJ2-3, is AAGVIQSPRHLIKEKRETATLKCYPIPRHDTVYWYQQGPGQDPQFLISFYEKMQSDKGSIPDRFSAQQFSDYHSELNMSSLELGDSALYFCASSLKEGWTDTQYFGPGTRLTVL.

This clonotype was seen repeatedly, ten times or more. The genes are TRBV4-1 and TRBJ1-1; D may be TRBD1 (5 bases). This CDR3 spans 14 amino acids. In germline, CDR1 is MGHRA, CDR2 YSYEKL. V dropped 3 bases and J dropped 7 bases, with 15 bases sitting between them. Here the CDR3 reads CASSQPAGLDEAFF. CDR3 DNA sequence: TGCGCCAGCAGCCAGCCCGCAGGGTTGGATGAAGCTTTCTTT.

This clonotype was seen many times. The chain recombines TRBV12-3 or TRBV12-4 with TRBJ1-5; no definite D call. This CDR3 spans 13 amino acids. Trimming took 3 bases from V and 5 from J, leaving 8 bases between them. This chain's CDR3 is CASSFARDQPQHF. CDR3 nucleotide sequence: TGTGCCAGCAGTTTCGCAAGGGATCAGCCCCAGCATTTT.

This clonotype was found many times. CDR3 sequence (DNA): TGTGCCATCAGTGGAAATCCAAATTCACCCCTCCACTTT. This translates into CAISGNPNSPLHF. The chain links TRBV10-3 to TRBJ1-6; D remains unclear. V was shortened by 4 bases and J by 7 bases, with 8 bases between the two germline ends. CDR1 ENHRY and CDR2 SYGVKD come from the germline V gene. The CDR3 is made up of 13 amino acids.

At least ten counts were recorded for this clonotype. This chain links TRBV20-1 with TRBJ2-3, with D tentatively TRBD2 (6 bases). The CDR3 loop spans 15 amino acids. The V end lost 1 base, the J end lost 2 bases, and 13 bases lay between the germline ends. Per the germline V gene, CDR1 is DFQATT and CDR2 is SNEGSKA (reference sequence). The CDR3: CSARGPGTSTDTQYF. In DNA form, the CDR3 reads TGCAGTGCTAGAGGCCCCGGGACTTCCACAGATACGCAGTATTTT.

Ten or more counts support this clonotype. V usage is TRBV5-1 and J usage is TRBJ2-1; perhaps TRBD1 as D (5 bases). Germline CDR1 is SGHRS and CDR2 is YFSETQ. V dropped 3 bases and J dropped 4 bases, with 11 bases sitting between them. This CDR3 contains 14 residues. CDR3 sequence: CASSWGGPYNEQFF. In DNA form, the CDR3 reads TGCGCCAGCAGCTGGGGCGGTCCTTACAATGAGCAGTTCTTC.

There are many counts of this clonotype. The DNA of the CDR3 is TGCGCCAGCAGCTTTGGGAACGATCAGCCCCAGCATTTT. As protein: CASSFGNDQPQHF. The chain couples TRBV5-1 to TRBJ1-5; D remains unclear. The ends were cut back, 2 bases at V and 5 bases at J, with 8 bases in the middle. CDR3 length: 13 residues. From germline, CDR1 is SGHRS and CDR2 YFSETQ.

The chain links TRBV29-1 to TRBJ2-3; D is possibly TRBD2 (6 bases). The CDR3 totals 14 residues. V dropped 5 bases and J dropped 7 bases, with 19 bases sitting between them. Germline values: CDR1 SQVTM, CDR2 ANQGSEA. The CDR3 reads CSVKGGGVSYTQYF. DNA for the CDR3: TGCAGCGTTAAGGGAGGCGGGGTTTCATATACGCAGTATTTT.

This clonotype has ten or more counts. The chain combines TRBV7-9 with TRBJ2-1; the D is unclear. V dropped 4 bases and J dropped 6 bases, with 4 bases sitting between them. Germline V gives CDR1 SEHNR, CDR2 FQNEAQ (reference sequence). This CDR3 region has 11 residues. In DNA form, the CDR3 reads TGTGCCAGCAGCTGGGGCAATGAGCAGTTCTTC. Protein product: CASSWGNEQFF.

This clonotype was counted at least ten times. The gene calls are TRBV6-5 and TRBJ1-2; possibly TRBD1 for D (5 bases). The germline CDR1 and CDR2 sequences are MNHEY and SVGAGI. V shed 6 bases and J shed 6 bases, with 14 bases lying between them. This CDR3 has 13 amino acids. CDR3 loop: CASSRRGRDGYTF. CDR3 bases: TGTGCCAGCAGCCGGCGGGGCAGAGATGGCTACACCTTC.

This clonotype was recorded many times. This rearrangement joins TRBV6-2 or TRBV6-3 to TRBJ2-3; 8 bases match TRBD2. Germline lookup yields CDR1 MNHEY and CDR2 SVGEGT. This CDR3 is 14 amino acids long. Germline trimming cut 6 bases from V and 2 bases from J; bases unmatched to any gene: 4. The CDR3 DNA is TGTGCCAGCAGCCCGGGACTAGACACAGATACGCAGTATTTT. Translated: CASSPGLDTDTQYF.

This clonotype was detected ten times or more. V usage is TRBV18 and J usage is TRBJ2-5; no clear D gene. The CDR3 runs to 15 residues. V was shortened by 4 bases and J by 5 bases, with 17 bases between the two germline ends. CDR1 and CDR2 from the germline V gene are KGHSH and LQKENI. The CDR3 spells CASSLYPVRMETQYF. CDR3 in DNA: TGTGCCAGCTCACTTTATCCCGTTCGGATGGAGACCCAGTACTTC.

The chain combines TRBV4-2 with TRBJ1-2, with 8 bases identical to TRBD1. V gave up 0 bases and J gave up 0 bases; unmatched junction bases: 9. The germline V gene has CDR1 LGHNA and CDR2 YNFKEQ. CDR3 length equals 18 residues. Here the CDR3 reads CASSQDGQGALSNYGYTF. In nucleotides, the CDR3 is TGTGCCAGCAGCCAAGACGGGCAGGGGGCTCTTTCTAACTATGGCTACACCTTC.

At least ten counts were recorded for this clonotype. The gene calls are TRBV12-3 or TRBV12-4 and TRBJ2-5; TRBD1 is a possible D gene (7 bases). The CDR3 runs 14 residues. V dropped 5 bases and J dropped 5 bases, with 15 bases sitting between them. In nucleotides, the CDR3 is TGTGCCAGCAGTACCCTGACAGGGAGGGAGACCCAGTACTTC. It is translated as CASSTLTGRETQYF.

In this sample, this clonotype turned up many times. CDR3: CASSQVGQINQPQHF. CDR3 sequence (DNA): TGCGCCAGCAGCCAGGTCGGACAGATCAATCAGCCCCAGCATTTT. V and J are TRBV4-1 and TRBJ1-5; D possibly corresponds to TRBD1 (6 bases). Between the trimmed V and J ends, which lost 3 bases and 3 bases, there was a span of 12 bases. Germline-derived CDR1 and CDR2 are MGHRA and YSYEKL. The length of the CDR3 is 15 residues.

This clonotype was seen repeatedly, ten times or more. The V call is TRBV29-1, the J call TRBJ2-5, with TRBD1 identical over 7 bases. Germline CDR1 reads SQVTM; CDR2 reads ANQGSEA. This CDR3 has 13 amino acids. Trimming took 7 bases from V and 7 from J; bases not matched to a gene: 12. The CDR3 protein is CSGLGAAGGTQYF. The CDR3 region has the DNA TGCAGCGGGCTCGGGGCGGCAGGGGGGACCCAGTACTTC.

At least ten counts were recorded for this clonotype. The genes are TRBV6-5 and TRBJ2-7; no clear D gene. The ends were cut back, 0 bases at V and 4 bases at J, with 13 bases in the middle. CDR1 is MNHEY and CDR2 is SVGAGI in the germline V gene. This CDR3 has 15 residues. CDR3 sequence (DNA): TGTGCCAGCAGTTACTCCAACCGGGCCCCGTACGAGCAGTACGTC. It yields the protein CASSYSNRAPYEQYV.

This clonotype came up many times. DNA of the CDR3: TGTGCCAGCAGTTTCCGACTAGCGGGGGTGCCCAATGAGCAGTTCTTC. Translating gives CASSFRLAGVPNEQFF. The chain uses TRBV6-5 and TRBJ2-1; TRBD2 agrees at 12 bases. Germline V CDR1 and CDR2: MNHEY, SVGAGI. CDR3 length equals 16 residues. V was pared by 4 bases and J by 6 bases, with 7 bases of the junction left unmatched.

Many counts were recorded for this clonotype. The chain carries TRBV12-3 or TRBV12-4 and TRBJ1-6, with TRBD1 matching over 9 bases. The CDR3 length is 15 residues. Trimming took 5 bases from V and 9 from J; bases not matched to a gene: 8. As DNA, the CDR3 is TGTGCCAGCAGTGTGGGACAGGGTAGTACTTCACCCCTCCACTTT. It specifies CASSVGQGSTSPLHF.

This clonotype was detected many times. This chain uses TRBV12-3 or TRBV12-4 with TRBJ1-4; unclear D gene. The CDR3 sequence is 13 residues long. The ends were cut back, 4 bases at V and 7 bases at J, with 10 bases in the middle. Here the CDR3 reads CASSWVPGEKLFF. As DNA, the CDR3 is TGTGCCAGCAGTTGGGTCCCGGGTGAAAAACTGTTTTTT.

This clonotype was recorded many times. This chain uses TRBV6-2 or TRBV6-3 with TRBJ2-1; D may be TRBD2 (5 bases). Germline CDR1 MNHEY, CDR2 SVGEGT. V gave up 6 bases and J gave up 4 bases, with 22 bases separating them. The CDR3 contains 17 residues. The CDR3 spells CASRHYEGHKKYNEQFF. CDR3 nucleotides: TGTGCCAGCAGACACTATGAGGGTCATAAAAAATACAATGAGCAGTTCTTC.